Listed here are 18 T cell receptor beta chains from one sample, sequenced in a study of blood T cell repertoires in COVID-19. Data came from immunoSEQ multiplex PCR; TCRdb stores just in-frame clones and leaves some out. The sample contains 210,000 or so clones, nearly 90% of which appear only once. Sequencing was performed on peripheral blood. These TCRs come from a woman between 40 and 50 years old who had recovered from COVID-19.

The rearrangement joins TRBV4-2 to TRBJ1-2; maybe TRBD1 (5 bases). The CDR3 extends over 16 amino acids. V lost 1 base and J 4 bases, leaving 16 bases between the germline ends. Germline V gene sequence: CDR1 LGHNA, CDR2 YNFKEQ. The CDR3 coding sequence is TGTGCCAGCAGCCAAGCGTCAGGGTTGTCAAGCTATGGCTACACCTTC. The encoded protein is CASSQASGLSSYGYTF.

The chain links TRBV6-2 or TRBV6-3 to TRBJ1-2; TRBD1 might be the D (6 bases). The germline gives CDR1 MNHEY, CDR2 SVGEGT. CDR3 length: 12 amino acids. The ends were cut back, 5 bases at V and 7 bases at J, with 11 bases in the middle. CDR3 loop: CASSPGVRGYTF. In nucleotides, the CDR3 is TGTGCCAGCAGTCCAGGGGTCCGTGGCTACACCTTC.

V usage is TRBV5-5 and J usage is TRBJ2-1; D might be TRBD2 (5 bases). This CDR3 is built from 13 residues. Trimming pared 4 bases from V and 2 bases from J, leaving 7 bases between. CDR1 SGHKS and CDR2 YYEKEE come from the germline V gene (reference sequence). CDR3 in DNA: TGTGCCAGCAGCCCCGGGACCTACAATGAGCAGTTCTTC. Protein product: CASSPGTYNEQFF. The full variable domain, with the rest looked up from reference TRBV5-5 and TRBJ2-1, is DAGVTQSPTHLIKTRGQQVTLRCSPISGHKSVSWYQQVLGQGPQFIFQYYEKEERGRGNFPDRFSARQFPNYSSELNVNALLLGDSALYLCASSPGTYNEQFFGPGTRLTVL.

Written as DNA, the CDR3 is TGTGCCAGTAGTACGGACAGTCCGGAGGATGGCTACACCTTC. Translation gives CASSTDSPEDGYTF. This chain uses TRBV19 with TRBJ1-2; D possibly corresponds to TRBD1 (6 bases). The V end lost 4 bases, the J end lost 6 bases, and 15 bases lay between the germline ends. The CDR3 runs 14 residues. CDR1 LNHDA and CDR2 SQIVND come from the germline V gene (reference sequence).

The V and J genes are TRBV7-6 and TRBJ2-7, with 10 bases aligning to TRBD2. Germline assignment: CDR1 SGHVS and CDR2 FNYEAQ. CDR3 length: 15 residues. Unmatched junction bases numbered 7, after V lost 5 bases and J lost 3 bases. CDR3 region: CASSPRLAGLYEQYF. The DNA for the CDR3 is TGTGCCAGCAGCCCGAGACTAGCGGGTCTCTACGAGCAGTACTTC.

This clone was counted between two and nine times. This sequence joins TRBV5-4 and TRBJ1-6; D remains unclear. The CDR3 runs 15 residues. Trimming pared 0 bases from V and 5 bases from J, leaving 9 bases between. Germline CDR1 is SGHNT and CDR2 is YYREEE (reference sequence). CDR3 protein: CASSLDRSHNSPLHF. In DNA, the CDR3 is TGTGCCAGCAGCTTGGACAGATCACATAATTCACCCCTCCACTTT. The variable domain in full, with the rest retrieved from reference TRBV5-4 and TRBJ1-6, is ETGVTQSPTHLIKTRGQQVTLRCSSQSGHNTVSWYQQALGQGPQFIFQYYREEENGRGNFPPRFSGLQFPNYSSELNVNALELDDSALYLCASSLDRSHNSPLHFGNGTRLTVT.

This sequence joins TRBV7-6 and TRBJ2-7; 7 bases are a match to TRBD1. J lost 0 bases, V lost 4 bases, and 6 bases had no gene match. Germline V lookup: CDR1 SGHVS, CDR2 FNYEAQ. There are 15 residues in the CDR3. The CDR3 region is CASSSRDSVSYEQYF. CDR3 nucleotide sequence: TGTGCCAGCAGCTCCCGGGACAGCGTCTCCTACGAGCAGTACTTC.

The chain employs TRBV30 and TRBJ1-3; D might be TRBD1 (5 bases). V was clipped by 0 bases and J by 4 bases, with 16 bases between them. CDR3 size: 16 residues. Per germline, CDR1 GTSNPN and CDR2 SVGIG (reference sequence). The CDR3 here is CAWSVPGDTVGNTIYF. CDR3 bases: TGTGCCTGGAGTGTACCGGGGGATACGGTAGGAAACACCATATATTTT.

This clone has just one count. The chain carries TRBV5-1 and TRBJ2-1; 8 positions match TRBD1. In germline, CDR1 is SGHRS, CDR2 YFSETQ. This CDR3 has 14 amino acids. V shed 2 bases, J shed 7 bases, and the junction held 5 bases outside the gene matches. CDR3 nucleotide sequence: TGCGCCAGCAGCTTAGGGACAGGTGGAAATGAGCAGTTCTTC. Residues: CASSLGTGGNEQFF.

Many counts were recorded for this clone. The rearrangement joins TRBV2 to TRBJ2-1, with 8 bases lining up with TRBD1. Germline CDR1 and CDR2: SNHLY and FYNNEI. The CDR3 totals 15 residues. Unmatched junction bases numbered 6, after V lost 7 bases and J lost 1 base. The CDR3 DNA sequence: TGTGCCAGCAACCTCGGACAGGGATCCTACAATGAGCAGTTCTTC. It yields the protein CASNLGQGSYNEQFF.

The V gene is TRBV6-5, the J gene TRBJ1-2, with D tentatively TRBD1 (6 bases). CDR3 length: 16 residues. The germline CDR1 and CDR2 sequences are MNHEY and SVGAGI. The V end was cut by 1 base, the J end by 1 base, with 13 bases between. CDR3 sequence reads: CASSYYRQENNYGYTF. In nucleotides, the CDR3 is TGTGCCAGCAGTTACTACAGACAGGAAAATAACTATGGCTACACCTTC.

A note on this clone: Germline is not matched at one junction end, which may reflect a read error. The chain employs TRBV6-1 and TRBJ2-4, with 8 bases aligning to TRBD1. CDR3 length: 11 residues. CDR1 and CDR2 (germline): MNHNS, SASEGT. The CDR3 protein is CASSLDRDRNF. CDR3 DNA: TGTGCCAGCAGCCTAGATAGGGACAGGAACTTC.

In its sample, this clone was seen once. V is TRBV11-3 and J is TRBJ2-5, with 13 bases fitting TRBD2. V dropped 5 bases and J dropped 4; count of bases not matched to a gene: 7. Germline CDR1 reads SGHNT; CDR2 reads YENEEA. The CDR3 is 16 amino acids. CDR3 region: CASSPGLAGVGETQYF. CDR3 sequence (DNA): TGTGCCAGCAGCCCCGGACTAGCGGGAGTGGGAGAGACCCAGTACTTC.

J is TRBJ2-1 and V is TRBV4-2; TRBD2 agrees at 8 bases. This CDR3 region has 17 residues. With 3 bases clipped from V and 4 bases from J, the junction kept 11 bases outside the gene matches. Germline lookup yields CDR1 LGHNA and CDR2 YNFKEQ. As DNA, the CDR3 is TGTGCCAGCAGCCAGGGGGTCCGGGCGGGAGGTTACAATGAGCAGTTCTTC. Translated, it gives CASSQGVRAGGYNEQFF.

This clone has only one observation. The V call is TRBV2, the J call TRBJ2-5; TRBD1 aligns across 8 bases. This CDR3 is 15 amino acids long. Germline lookup yields CDR1 SNHLY and CDR2 FYNNEI. V lost 3 bases and J lost 4; bases outside the gene matches: 7. Here the CDR3 reads CASSESRGRIETQYF. CDR3 sequence (DNA): TGTGCCAGCAGTGAGTCCAGGGGGCGCATAGAGACCCAGTACTTC.

The CDR3 spells CAGRRASGQYF. Written as DNA, the CDR3 is TGTGCCGGCCGGCGGGCCTCCGGGCAGTACTTC. This rearrangement joins TRBV30 to TRBJ2-7; tentatively, D is TRBD2 (5 bases). The germline gives CDR1 GTSNPN, CDR2 SVGIG (reference sequence). The CDR3 is 11 amino acids. Trimming stripped 8 bases from V and 9 bases from J, with 17 bases between.

The V call is TRBV6-4, the J call TRBJ2-2, with 7 positions matching TRBD2. Germline trimming cut 4 bases from V and 0 bases from J; bases unmatched to any gene: 2. The length of the CDR3 is 15 residues. Germline CDR1 and CDR2: MRHNA and SNTAGT. As DNA, the CDR3 is TGTGCCAGCAGTGTGACTAGCACGAACACCGGGGAGCTGTTTTTT. Its translation: CASSVTSTNTGELFF.

V and J are TRBV6-1 and TRBJ2-7; TRBD2 matches 8 bases. Trimming removed 9 bases from V and 0 bases from J; junction bases left unmatched: 10. From germline, CDR1 is MNHNS and CDR2 SASEGT. The CDR3 runs to 15 residues. CDR3 sequence (DNA): TGTGCCAGTCGGGGGGGAGGAGGATACTCCTACGAGCAGTACTTC. Its protein is CASRGGGGYSYEQYF.